These 9 T cell receptor beta chains were all obtained from the same sample, sequenced in a study of shared clonotypes between healthy human individuals. Measured with immunoSEQ multiplex PCR; TCRdb has only the in-frame clones, and not every one. The profile shows 2 million to 3 million clones, more than 90% of them singletons. The material sequenced was naive CD4+ T cells sorted from blood. Subset reported: CD45RA+ positively selected. The receptor source for this set is a man in his late teens or twenties in good health.

The chain joins TRBV6-1 to TRBJ2-7; TRBD2 aligns across 8 bases. Per germline, CDR1 MNHNS and CDR2 SASEGT. With V trimmed by 2 bases and J by 7 bases, 7 bases remained unmatched. The CDR3 is 14 amino acids. DNA of the CDR3: TGTGCCAGCAGTGAATTAGCGGGGAGTAGGGAGCAGTACTTC. As protein: CASSELAGSREQYF.

The gene calls are TRBV4-3 and TRBJ1-2, with 9 bases that match TRBD1. V was clipped by 1 base and J by 4 bases; unmatched bases: 13. The germline V gene has CDR1 LGHNA and CDR2 YSLEER. The CDR3 sequence is 18 residues long. In nucleotides, the CDR3 is TGCGCCAGCAGCCAAGTGGGGACAGGGTTAGTTCGCCTCTATGGCTACACCTTC. Encoded protein: CASSQVGTGLVRLYGYTF.

The V call is TRBV5-1, the J call TRBJ2-3; D possibly matches TRBD1 or TRBD2 (5 bases each). Germline-derived CDR1 and CDR2 are SGHRS and YFSETQ. Trimming stripped 4 bases from V and 1 base from J, with 16 bases between. CDR3 length: 16 residues. The CDR3 loop reads CASSPGRILGTDTQYF. The CDR3 nucleotides read TGCGCCAGCAGCCCGGGACGGATCCTTGGCACAGATACGCAGTATTTT.

The chain joins TRBV4-1 to TRBJ1-1; TRBD1 is a possible D gene (5 bases). CDR3 length: 16 residues. Germline V gives CDR1 MGHRA, CDR2 YSYEKL. V was trimmed by 0 bases and J by 2 bases, leaving 13 bases between them. The CDR3 sequence: CASSQDEGRANTEAFF. CDR3 nucleotides: TGCGCCAGCAGCCAAGATGAGGGACGGGCTAACACTGAAGCTTTCTTT.

CDR3 nucleotide sequence: TGTGCCAGCAGCTCCAGACCGGGGGACGACTACGAGCAGTACTTC. Protein product: CASSSRPGDDYEQYF. The rearrangement uses TRBV7-8 and TRBJ2-7; possibly TRBD2 for D (6 bases). From germline, CDR1 is SGHVS and CDR2 FQNEAQ. This CDR3 comprises 15 residues. Trimming removed 4 bases at V and 3 bases at J, with 16 bases between.

V is TRBV5-6 and J is TRBJ1-2, with D unresolved. Germline CDR1 SGHDT, CDR2 YYEEEE. The CDR3 extends over 14 amino acids. V shed 4 bases and J shed 7 bases, with 17 bases lying between them. The CDR3 is CASSRRQALPGYTF. CDR3 bases: TGTGCCAGCAGCCGACGACAAGCATTACCTGGCTACACCTTC.

The chain carries TRBV6-5 and TRBJ1-1, with D unresolved. Trimming took off 0 bases at V and 6 bases at J, with 14 bases between the two ends. The CDR3 runs 15 residues. Germline V gives CDR1 MNHEY, CDR2 SVGAGI. The CDR3 spells CASSYSSGQLSEAFF. DNA of the CDR3: TGTGCCAGCAGTTACTCATCCGGGCAACTGTCTGAAGCTTTCTTT.

The rearrangement uses TRBV18 and TRBJ1-1, with no clear D. The V and J ends lost 1 base and 5 bases respectively, with 11 bases between them. This CDR3 has 14 amino acids. Germline CDR1 and CDR2: KGHSH and LQKENI. The CDR3: CASSPRQEATEAFF. The CDR3 DNA sequence: TGTGCCAGCTCACCACGACAAGAGGCGACTGAAGCTTTCTTT.

Details on this clone: This sample also contains other DNA sequences that code for the same CDR3. The rearrangement joins TRBV30 to TRBJ2-6; TRBD1 is a possible D gene (6 bases). This CDR3 comprises 15 residues. Germline V gene sequence: CDR1 GTSNPN, CDR2 SVGIG (reference sequence). The V end was cut by 3 bases, the J end by 0 bases, with 9 bases between. The CDR3 DNA sequence: TGTGCCTGGAGCCGAGGGGGCTCTGGGGCCAACGTCCTGACTTTC. Its translation is CAWSRGGSGANVLTF.